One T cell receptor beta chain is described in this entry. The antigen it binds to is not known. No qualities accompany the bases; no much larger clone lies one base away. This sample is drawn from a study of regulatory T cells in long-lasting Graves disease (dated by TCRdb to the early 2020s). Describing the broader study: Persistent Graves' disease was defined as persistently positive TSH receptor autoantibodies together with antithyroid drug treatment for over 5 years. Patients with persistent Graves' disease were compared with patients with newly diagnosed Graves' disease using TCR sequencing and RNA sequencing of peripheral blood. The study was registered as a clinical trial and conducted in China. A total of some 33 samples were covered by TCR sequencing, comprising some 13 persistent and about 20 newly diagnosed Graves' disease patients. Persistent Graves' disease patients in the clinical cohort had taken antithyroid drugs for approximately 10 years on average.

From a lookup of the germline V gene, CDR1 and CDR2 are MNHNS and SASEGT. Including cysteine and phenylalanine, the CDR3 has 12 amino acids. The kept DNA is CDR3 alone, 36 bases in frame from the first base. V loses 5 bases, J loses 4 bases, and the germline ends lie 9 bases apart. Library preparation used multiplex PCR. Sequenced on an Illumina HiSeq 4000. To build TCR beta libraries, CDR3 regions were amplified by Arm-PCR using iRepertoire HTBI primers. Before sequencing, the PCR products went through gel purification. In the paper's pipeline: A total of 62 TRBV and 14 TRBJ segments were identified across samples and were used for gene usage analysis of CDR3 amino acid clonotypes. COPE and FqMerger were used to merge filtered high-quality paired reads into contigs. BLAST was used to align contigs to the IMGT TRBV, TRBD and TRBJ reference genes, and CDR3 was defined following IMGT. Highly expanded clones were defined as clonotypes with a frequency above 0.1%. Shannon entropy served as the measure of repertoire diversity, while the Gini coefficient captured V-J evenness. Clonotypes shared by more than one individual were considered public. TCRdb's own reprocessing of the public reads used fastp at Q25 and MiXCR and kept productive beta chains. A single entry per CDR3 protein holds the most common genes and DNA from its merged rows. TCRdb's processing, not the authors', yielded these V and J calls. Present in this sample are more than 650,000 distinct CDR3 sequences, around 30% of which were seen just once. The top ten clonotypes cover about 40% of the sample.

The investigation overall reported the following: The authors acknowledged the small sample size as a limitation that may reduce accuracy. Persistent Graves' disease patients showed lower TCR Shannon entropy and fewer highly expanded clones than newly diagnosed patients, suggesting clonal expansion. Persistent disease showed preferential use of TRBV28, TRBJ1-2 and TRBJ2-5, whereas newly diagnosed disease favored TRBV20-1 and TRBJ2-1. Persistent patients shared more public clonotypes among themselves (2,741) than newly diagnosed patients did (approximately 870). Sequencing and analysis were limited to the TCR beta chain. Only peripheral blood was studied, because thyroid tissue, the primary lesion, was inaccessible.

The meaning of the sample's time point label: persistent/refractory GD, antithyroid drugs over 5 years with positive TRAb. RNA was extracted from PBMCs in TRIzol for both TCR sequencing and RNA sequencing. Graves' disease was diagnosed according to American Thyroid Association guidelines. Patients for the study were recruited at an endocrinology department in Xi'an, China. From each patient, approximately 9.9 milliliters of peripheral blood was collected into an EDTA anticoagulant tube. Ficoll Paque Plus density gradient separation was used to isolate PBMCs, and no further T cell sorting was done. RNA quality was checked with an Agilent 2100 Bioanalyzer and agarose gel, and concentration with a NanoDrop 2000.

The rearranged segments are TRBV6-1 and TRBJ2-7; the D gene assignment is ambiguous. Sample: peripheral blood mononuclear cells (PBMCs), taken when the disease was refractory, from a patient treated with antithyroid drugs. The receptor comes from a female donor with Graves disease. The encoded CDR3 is CASSNPLYEQYF. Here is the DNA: TGTGCCAGCAGTAACCCCTTATACGAGCAGTACTTC.